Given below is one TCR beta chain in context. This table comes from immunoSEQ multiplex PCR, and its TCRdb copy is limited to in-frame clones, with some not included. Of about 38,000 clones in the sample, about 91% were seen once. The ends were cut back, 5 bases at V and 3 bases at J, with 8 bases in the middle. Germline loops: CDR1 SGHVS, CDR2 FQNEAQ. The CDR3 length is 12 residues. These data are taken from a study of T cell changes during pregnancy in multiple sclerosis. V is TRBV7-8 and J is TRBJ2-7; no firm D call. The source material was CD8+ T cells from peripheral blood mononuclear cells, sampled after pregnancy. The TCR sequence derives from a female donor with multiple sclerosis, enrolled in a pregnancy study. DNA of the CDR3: TGTGCCAGCAGCCAAACGGTCTACGAGCAGTACTTC. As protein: CASSQTVYEQYF.